This is a list of T cell receptor beta chains from one sample in a study of T cells in localized non-small cell lung cancer. Sequenced by immunoSEQ multiplex PCR; TCRdb stores in-frame clones only, minus some. The sample includes tens of thousands of clones, approximately 86% of them seen just once. This specimen consisted of peripheral blood, obtained before any cancer treatment. The receptors stem from a man aged 40 to 75 with stage I squamous cell lung carcinoma. Each CDR3 is given with its conserved first and last residue. Fields, in order: V gene, J gene, D gene, CDR3 protein. A D gene is named only where the DNA matches it firmly.

TRBV19,TRBJ1-2,NA,CASSNRGGNGYTF
TRBV6-6,TRBJ1-5,TRBD1,CASSSHRDRDQPQHF
TRBV19,TRBJ1-2,NA,CASSIGRAGYTF
TRBV7-2,TRBJ1-2,TRBD1,CASSPDRGGSGYTF
TRBV14,TRBJ1-1,NA,CASSQGGKGQSRLQNTEAFF
TRBV9,TRBJ2-5,TRBD2,CASSVATGLAGETQYF
TRBV6-5,TRBJ1-5,NA,CASSYSGRGGNQPQHF
TRBV6-5,TRBJ2-5,NA,CASSRLGRNQETQYF
TRBV25-1,TRBJ2-2,TRBD1,CASSRRDRATGELFF
TRBV4-1,TRBJ1-4,NA,CASSRQLGADEKLFF
TRBV11-2,TRBJ2-1,NA,CASSLGRGVYNEQFF
TRBV25-1,TRBJ1-1,TRBD1,CASSAPGQATDTEAFF
TRBV11-2,TRBJ2-2,NA,CASSLGFFRARRNTGELFF
TRBV10-3,TRBJ2-3,NA,CAAGTPGDTQYF
TRBV6-5,TRBJ1-3,NA,CASSYSLRASGNTIYF
TRBV4-2,TRBJ2-3,NA,CASSQAPNGGTDTQYF
TRBV7-6,TRBJ2-1,NA,CASSLASEGRIYNEQFF
TRBV4-1,TRBJ1-1,NA,CASSQGPLQRGNTEAFF
TRBV5-4,TRBJ1-1,NA,CASSPPGRVNTEAFF
TRBV19,TRBJ1-2,NA,CASTLGAGFNYGYTF
TRBV10-3,TRBJ2-5,TRBD2,CAISESGRTGGTQYF
TRBV5-8,TRBJ1-5,NA,CASSLGTAPGQPQHF
TRBV5-6,TRBJ2-2,TRBD1,CASSLDRGYAGELFF
TRBV5-1,TRBJ1-1,NA,CASSLGNSEAFF
TRBV2,TRBJ1-2,TRBD1,CASSGTGYYGYTF
TRBV7-2,TRBJ2-2,TRBD2,CASSARGGNAGELFF
TRBV5-1,TRBJ1-5,NA,CASSLSSGLNQPQHF
TRBV11-2,TRBJ2-1,NA,CASSLAAYNEQFF